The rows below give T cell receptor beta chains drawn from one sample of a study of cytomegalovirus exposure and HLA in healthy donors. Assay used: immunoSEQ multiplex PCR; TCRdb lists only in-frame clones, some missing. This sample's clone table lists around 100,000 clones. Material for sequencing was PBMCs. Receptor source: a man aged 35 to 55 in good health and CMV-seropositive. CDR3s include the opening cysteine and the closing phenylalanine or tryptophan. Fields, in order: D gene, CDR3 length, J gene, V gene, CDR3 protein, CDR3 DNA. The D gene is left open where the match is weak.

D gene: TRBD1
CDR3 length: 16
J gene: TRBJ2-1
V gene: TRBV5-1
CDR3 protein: CASSLGGSGQHNEQFF
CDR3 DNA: TGCGCCAGCAGCTTGGGGGGCTCGGGACAGCACAATGAGCAGTTCTTC

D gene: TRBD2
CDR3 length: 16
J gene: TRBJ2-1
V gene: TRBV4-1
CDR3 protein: CASSQVGLAVNNEQFF
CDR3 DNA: TGCGCCAGCAGCCAAGTAGGGCTAGCGGTGAACAATGAGCAGTTCTTC

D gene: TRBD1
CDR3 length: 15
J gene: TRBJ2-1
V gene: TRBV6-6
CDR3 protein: CASSRQGPDYNEQFF
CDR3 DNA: TGTGCCAGCAGCCGACAGGGCCCAGACTACAATGAGCAGTTCTTC

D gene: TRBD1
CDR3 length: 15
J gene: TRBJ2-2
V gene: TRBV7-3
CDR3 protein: CASRGTGSTTGELFF
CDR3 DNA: TGTGCCAGCAGGGGGACAGGCAGCACCACCGGGGAGCTGTTTTTT

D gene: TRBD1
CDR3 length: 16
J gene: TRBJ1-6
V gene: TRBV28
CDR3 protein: CASSLAGTGAGSPLHF
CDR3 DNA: TGTGCCAGCAGTTTGGCCGGGACAGGGGCAGGCTCACCCCTCCACTTT

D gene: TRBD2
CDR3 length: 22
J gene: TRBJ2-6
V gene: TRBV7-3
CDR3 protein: CASSLRRGLAGGAFSGANVLTF
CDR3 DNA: TGTGCCAGCAGCTTAAGGCGGGGACTAGCGGGAGGTGCGTTCTCTGGGGCCAACGTCCTGACTTTC

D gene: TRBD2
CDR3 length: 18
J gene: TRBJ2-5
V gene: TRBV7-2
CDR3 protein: CASSLFPRSGRAQETQYF
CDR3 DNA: TGTGCCAGCAGCCTTTTCCCTCGTAGCGGGAGGGCCCAAGAGACCCAGTACTTC

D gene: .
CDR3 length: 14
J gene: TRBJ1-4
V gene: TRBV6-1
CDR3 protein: CATPGGSLHEKLFF
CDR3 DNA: TGTGCCACCCCCGGGGGGTCTTTACATGAAAAACTGTTTTTT

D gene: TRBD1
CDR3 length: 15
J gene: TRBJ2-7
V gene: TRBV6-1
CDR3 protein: CASSAEQGASYEQYF
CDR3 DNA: TGTGCCAGCAGTGCAGAACAGGGGGCCTCCTACGAGCAGTACTTC

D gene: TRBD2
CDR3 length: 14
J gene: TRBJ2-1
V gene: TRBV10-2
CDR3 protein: CATRGTSHYNEQFF
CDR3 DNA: TGCGCCACCAGAGGGACTAGCCATTACAATGAGCAGTTCTTC

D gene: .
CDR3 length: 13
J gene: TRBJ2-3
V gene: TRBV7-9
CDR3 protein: CASSPRGPDTQYF
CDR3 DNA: TGTGCCAGCAGCCCAAGGGGTCCAGATACGCAGTATTTT

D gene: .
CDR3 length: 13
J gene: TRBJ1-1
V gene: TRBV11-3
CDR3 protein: CASSLLENTEAFF
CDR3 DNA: TGTGCCAGCAGCTTATTAGAGAACACTGAAGCTTTCTTT

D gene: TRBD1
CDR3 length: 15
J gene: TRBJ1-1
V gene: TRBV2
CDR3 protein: CASSVTGTGGTEAFF
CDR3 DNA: TGTGCCAGCAGTGTTACCGGGACAGGGGGGACTGAAGCTTTCTTT

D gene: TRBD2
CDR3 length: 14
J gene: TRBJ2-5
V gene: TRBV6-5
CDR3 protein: CASSYIGTRETQYF
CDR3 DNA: TGTGCCAGCAGTTACATCGGGACTAGGGAGACCCAGTACTTC

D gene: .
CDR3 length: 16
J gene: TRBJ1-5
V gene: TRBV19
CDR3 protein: CATGRGGTPNRQPQHF
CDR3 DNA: TGTGCCACCGGCCGGGGCGGGACGCCAAACCGGCAGCCCCAGCATTTT

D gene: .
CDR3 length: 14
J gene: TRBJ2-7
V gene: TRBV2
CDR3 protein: CASSQDGWTYEQYF
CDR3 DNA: TGTGCCAGCAGTCAGGATGGATGGACCTACGAGCAGTACTTC

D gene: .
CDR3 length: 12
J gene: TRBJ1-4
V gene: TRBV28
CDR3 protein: CASSLAGSELFF
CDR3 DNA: TGTGCCAGCAGTTTGGCCGGGTCGGAACTGTTTTTT